One sample yielded the 17 T cell receptor beta chains listed below, sequenced in a study of early T cells in non-severe SARS-CoV-2 infection. TCRdb used MiXCR to reprocess the 5' RACE reads, holding one entry per CDR3 protein. Of tens of thousands of distinct CDR3 sequences in the sample, approximately 5% are singletons; the top ten hold less than 20%. Sequencing was carried out using whole blood. These receptors all stem from an adult who was a healthcare worker with PCR-confirmed SARS-CoV-2 infection or an uninfected control (not recorded which).

This clonotype was seen repeatedly, ten times or more. CDR3 nucleotides: TGTGCCAGCATCCTAGGGGAGACGGTAGCTAACTATGGCTACACCTTC. Amino acid sequence: CASILGETVANYGYTF. The rearrangement links TRBV7-9 to TRBJ1-2; tentatively, D is TRBD1 (5 bases). The germline V and J ends were trimmed by 7 bases and 0 bases, with 18 bases remaining between them. This CDR3 region has 16 residues. Germline CDR1 SEHNR, CDR2 FQNEAQ (reference sequence).

This clonotype was counted many times. The chain carries TRBV14 and TRBJ1-2, with a weak D call TRBD1 (5 bases). Germline CDR1 reads SGHDN; CDR2 reads FVKESK. V was pared by 6 bases and J by 3 bases, with 11 bases between. This CDR3 region has 13 residues. CDR3: CASSPGSYYGYTF. The CDR3 DNA is TGTGCCAGCAGTCCAGGGTCCTACTATGGCTACACCTTC.

The chain has TRBV10-2 and TRBJ1-2; D not resolved. There are 12 residues in the CDR3. Germline CDR1 reads WSHSY; CDR2 reads SAAADI. V was trimmed by 8 bases and J by 3 bases, leaving 10 bases between them. The CDR3 DNA sequence: TGCGCCAGCCGCCGGGATGACTATGGCTACACCTTC. Amino acid sequence: CASRRDDYGYTF.

The V call is TRBV2, the J call TRBJ1-1; no clear D. The germline V gene has CDR1 SNHLY and CDR2 FYNNEI. This CDR3 is 15 amino acids long. V was shortened by 6 bases and J by 3 bases, with 17 bases between the two germline ends. CDR3 sequence reads: CASRGSLREYTEAFF. CDR3 DNA sequence: TGTGCCAGCAGGGGTTCCCTGCGGGAGTACACTGAAGCTTTCTTT.

This clonotype was found many times. This chain links TRBV7-2 with TRBJ1-4, with 8 nucleotides matching TRBD1. V was pared by 5 bases and J by 4 bases, with 6 bases of the junction left unmatched. Germline V gene sequence: CDR1 SGHTA, CDR2 FQGNSA. The CDR3 totals 15 residues. The CDR3 nucleotides read TGTGCCAGCAGCCGAGTGACAGGGGATAATGAAAAACTGTTTTTT. Translating gives CASSRVTGDNEKLFF.

This clonotype came up a few times. The genes are TRBV5-1 and TRBJ1-5, with D perhaps TRBD1 (5 bases). Per germline, CDR1 SGHRS and CDR2 YFSETQ. The germline V and J ends were trimmed by 2 bases and 5 bases, with 8 bases remaining between them. The CDR3 is 13 residues long. The CDR3 loop reads CASSFGGDQPQHF. CDR3 DNA sequence: TGCGCCAGCAGCTTCGGGGGAGATCAGCCCCAGCATTTT.

This clonotype showed up many times. V gene TRBV6-2 or TRBV6-3 combines with J gene TRBJ2-3, with 8 bases identical to TRBD1. The V and J ends lost 2 bases and 5 bases, in that order; junction bases with no gene match: 12. The CDR3 totals 17 residues. CDR1 is MNHEY, CDR2 SVGEGT, per germline. This CDR3 reads CASSYPATGAFGDTQYF. DNA for the CDR3: TGTGCCAGCAGTTACCCCGCGACAGGGGCGTTTGGAGATACGCAGTATTTT.

Ten or more counts support this clonotype. The J gene is TRBJ2-2, the V gene TRBV24-1; the D is unclear. The CDR3 has 14 residues. The V gene's germline CDR1 is KGHDR and CDR2 SFDVKD. V was pared by 5 bases and J by 4 bases, with 10 bases between. The CDR3 protein is CATSGLRGTGELFF. CDR3 bases: TGTGCCACCAGTGGGTTGCGCGGCACCGGGGAGCTGTTTTTT.

This clonotype was detected ten times or more. V usage is TRBV20-1 and J usage is TRBJ1-1, with no clear D. Germline V gives CDR1 DFQATT, CDR2 SNEGSKA (reference sequence). CDR3 length equals 14 residues. The V end was cut by 3 bases, the J end by 4 bases, with 15 bases between. The CDR3 DNA reads as TGCAGTGCTAGCCCGAACTCCCACGGCACTGAAGCTTTCTTT. This gives the protein CSASPNSHGTEAFF.

V usage is TRBV12-3 or TRBV12-4 and J usage is TRBJ2-1; no clear D gene. The CDR3 length is 14 residues. Between the trimmed V and J ends, which lost 3 bases and 4 bases, there was a span of 10 bases. Here the CDR3 DNA reads TGTGCCAGCAGTTTTGAGGCCCTTTACAATGAGCAGTTCTTC. This sequence encodes CASSFEALYNEQFF.

This clonotype came up many times. V and J are TRBV19 and TRBJ2-5; 11 nucleotides match TRBD2. The CDR3 spans 16 residues. With 4 bases clipped from V and 1 base from J, the junction kept 5 bases outside the gene matches. Looked up from germline, CDR1 is LNHDA and CDR2 is SQIVND (reference sequence). CDR3 region: CASSTSSGGFQETQYF. CDR3 DNA: TGTGCCAGTAGTACGTCTAGCGGGGGGTTCCAAGAGACCCAGTACTTC. The complete variable domain, with remaining parts taken from reference TRBV19 and TRBJ2-5, reads DGGITQSPKYLFRKEGQNVTLSCEQNLNHDAMYWYRQDPGQGLRLIYYSQIVNDFQKGDIAEGYSVSREKKESFPLTVTSAQKNPTAFYLCASSTSSGGFQETQYFGPGTRLLVL.

The CDR3 region is CASSEYNEAFF. For the CDR3, the DNA is TGTGCCAGCAGCGAATACAACGAAGCTTTCTTT. This rearrangement joins TRBV9 to TRBJ1-1; unclear D gene. There are 11 residues in the CDR3. V gave up 3 bases and J gave up 8 bases, with 8 bases separating them. Germline V gives CDR1 SGDLS, CDR2 YYNGEE.

J is TRBJ1-2 and V is TRBV7-2; no definite D call. Germline CDR1 and CDR2: SGHTA and FQGNSA. This CDR3 has 13 amino acids. Deletions cut 2 bases from V and 1 base from J, with 5 bases between. Here the CDR3 reads CASSLSLNYGYTF. CDR3 sequence (DNA): TGTGCCAGCAGCTTATCCCTTAACTATGGCTACACCTTC.

V is TRBV7-3 and J is TRBJ2-2; 8 nucleotides line up with TRBD1. Germline CDR1 is SGHTA and CDR2 is FQGTGA. Trimming removed 1 base from V and 6 bases from J; junction bases left unmatched: 7. CDR3 length equals 16 residues. The CDR3 sequence: CASSLNGQGIAGELFF. The CDR3 DNA reads TGTGCCAGCAGCTTAAATGGACAGGGTATCGCCGGGGAGCTGTTTTTT.

The table lists this clonotype with many counts. The chain is built from TRBV28 and TRBJ2-5; D gene uncertain. Germline loops: CDR1 MDHEN, CDR2 SYDVKM. The CDR3 sequence is 16 residues long. The V gene lost 3 bases and the J gene lost 7 bases, with 21 bases spanning the gap. CDR3 sequence reads: CASSFDPTVLKGTQYF. The DNA of the CDR3 is TGTGCCAGCAGTTTTGACCCCACAGTTTTGAAGGGGACCCAGTACTTC.

This clonotype was detected ten times or more. The gene calls are TRBV5-1 and TRBJ1-2, with a possible D match to TRBD1 (5 bases). The length of the CDR3 is 15 residues. Trimming shortened V by 1 base and J by 0 bases, and 10 bases separated the two germline ends. The germline V gene has CDR1 SGHRS and CDR2 YFSETQ. CDR3 coding DNA: TGCGCCAGCAGCTTGACAGGCCGTCCTAACTATGGCTACACCTTC. Protein: CASSLTGRPNYGYTF.

Ten or more counts support this clonotype. The chain's CDR3 is CASSLTDSSSYNSPLHF. CDR3 bases: TGTGCCAGCAGTTTAACCGACAGCAGCTCCTATAATTCACCCCTCCACTTT. The V call is TRBV6-5, the J call TRBJ1-6; weak D call: TRBD1 (5 bases). The CDR3 is 17 residues long. Germline values: CDR1 MNHEY, CDR2 SVGAGI. Trimming cost V 4 bases and J 0 bases, with 13 bases left between them.